This T cell receptor beta chain was recorded in a study of brain T cells in children with intractable seizures. Concerning this clone itself: Its specificity is not known.

The repertoire was sequenced with immunoSEQ multiplex PCR; TCRdb's copy has only in-frame clones and lacks some. The sample records 78,000 or so clones, around 90% being singletons. Germline-derived CDR1 and CDR2 are MDHEN and SYDVKM. The CDR3 runs to 14 residues. Trimming shortened V by 6 bases and J by 4 bases, and 13 bases separated the two germline ends. Findings of the study overall: HCMV serostatus was not known, and viral specificity came from CDR3 similarity only. Absence of clones before surgery may stem from lower sequencing depth.

The genes are TRBV28 and TRBJ1-3; D gene ambiguous. The TCR sequence derives from a girl aged 2 to 9 with Rasmussen encephalitis and intractable seizures. The material was peripheral blood, obtained at surgery. CDR3: CASSLAQNGNTIYF. The CDR3 region has the DNA TGTGCCAGCAGCCTCGCACAGAACGGAAACACCATATATTTT.